These 10 T cell receptor beta chains originate from one sample sequenced in a study of cytomegalovirus exposure and HLA in healthy donors (dated by TCRdb to about 2017). The library was prepared using the immunoSEQ multiplex PCR assay. For the multiplex PCR, a mixture combining 60 forward primers for TCR Vbeta segments and 13 reverse primers for TCR Jbeta segments was used. TCRdb provides this immuneACCESS table in a form limited to in-frame rearrangements. Some clones are lacking; in checked studies, under half of them reflect an unresolved V gene, and why the rest are absent is not known. A total of 150,000 to 200,000 clones appear in this sample, roughly 79% of them only once. The ten top clones hold 7% to 8.5% of the sample. The sample taken for sequencing was PBMCs. All receptors derive from a male donor in good health and CMV-seropositive.

The gene calls are TRBV5-5 and TRBJ1-1, with a weak D call TRBD1 (6 bases). V was trimmed by 2 bases and J by 6 bases, leaving 11 bases between them. Germline V gene sequence: CDR1 SGHKS, CDR2 YYEKEE (reference sequence). The CDR3 is made up of 13 amino acids. The CDR3 DNA reads as TGTGCCAGCAGCTTCTCCGCAGGGGCTGAAGCTTTCTTT. Its translation: CASSFSAGAEAFF.

This sequence joins TRBV9 and TRBJ1-2; 9 bases fit TRBD1. Germline V gives CDR1 SGDLS, CDR2 YYNGEE. V lost 0 bases to trimming and J lost 0 bases; unmatched junction nucleotides: 3. The CDR3 sequence is 16 residues long. CDR3 region: CASSVGGQGTNYGYTF. The CDR3 coding sequence is TGTGCCAGCAGCGTAGGAGGACAGGGGACTAACTATGGCTACACCTTC.

This clone was counted only a few times. The CDR3 bases are TGTGCCAGCAGTGTTCCGGGACAGGGGGCGGGGTACGAGCAGTACTTC. Protein product: CASSVPGQGAGYEQYF. The rearrangement uses TRBV2 and TRBJ2-7; 12 nucleotides line up with TRBD1. J was trimmed by 4 bases and V by 4 bases; bases with no gene match: 8. Germline lookup yields CDR1 SNHLY and CDR2 FYNNEI. This CDR3 contains 16 residues.

The V and J genes are TRBV30 and TRBJ1-1, with a tentative D call TRBD1 (6 bases). CDR3 size: 13 residues. V was trimmed by 6 bases and J by 5 bases, leaving 16 bases between them. Per germline, CDR1 GTSNPN and CDR2 SVGIG (reference sequence). The CDR3 is CACHRGAETEAFF. DNA for the CDR3: TGTGCCTGCCATCGGGGGGCGGAGACTGAAGCTTTCTTT.

The sample holds one count of this clone. The V call is TRBV7-9, the J call TRBJ2-2; D remains unclear. The germline V and J ends were trimmed by 6 bases and 5 bases, with 7 bases remaining between them. The CDR3 is 12 residues long. In germline, CDR1 is SEHNR, CDR2 FQNEAQ (reference sequence). The CDR3: CASRTVTGELFF. DNA for the CDR3: TGTGCCAGCAGAACTGTGACCGGGGAGCTGTTTTTT.

The chain is built from TRBV2 and TRBJ2-7, with 11 positions matching TRBD2. Germline CDR1 reads SNHLY; CDR2 reads FYNNEI. The V and J ends lost 8 bases and 6 bases, in that order; junction bases with no gene match: 12. This CDR3 has 15 amino acids. CDR3 in amino acids: CASRPGTSGFTEQYF. The DNA for the CDR3 is TGTGCCAGCCGTCCCGGGACTAGCGGTTTTACCGAGCAGTACTTC. The full variable domain, its missing parts supplied by reference TRBV2 and TRBJ2-7, is EPEVTQTPSHQVTQMGQEVILRCVPISNHLYFYWYRQILGQKVEFLVSFYNNEISEKSEIFDDQFSVERPDGSNFTLKIRSTKLEDSAMYFCASRPGTSGFTEQYFGPGTRLTVT.

The gene calls are TRBV19 and TRBJ1-3; 7 bases are shared with TRBD1. Losses at the gene ends were 4 bases for V and 8 bases for J; bases not matched to a gene: 5. CDR3 length equals 13 residues. Per the germline V gene, CDR1 is LNHDA and CDR2 is SQIVND (reference sequence). CDR3 in amino acids: CASSTDREDTIYF. DNA of the CDR3: TGTGCCAGTAGTACCGACAGGGAGGACACCATATATTTT.

The chain joins TRBV27 to TRBJ2-7; 9 nucleotides match TRBD1. CDR1 MNHEY and CDR2 SMNVEV come from the germline V gene (reference sequence). V was clipped by 8 bases and J by 5 bases; unmatched bases: 4. The CDR3 sequence is 12 residues long. CDR3 DNA sequence: TGTGCCAGCGGGACAGGGATAAACGAGCAGTACTTC. Protein product: CASGTGINEQYF.

This chain connects TRBV6-1 to TRBJ2-3; 9 bases fit TRBD2. The junction had 8 bases not matched to a gene; V was cut back by 8 bases and J by 2 bases. The germline V gene encodes CDR1 MNHNS and CDR2 SASEGT. This CDR3 has 15 residues. CDR3 nucleotide sequence: TGTGCCAGCTCTTGGGAGCGGGGGGTCACAGATACGCAGTATTTT. It specifies CASSWERGVTDTQYF.

This clone turned up a few times. The rearrangement uses TRBV2 and TRBJ1-5, with D possibly matching TRBD1 (5 bases). Germline assignment: CDR1 SNHLY and CDR2 FYNNEI. V lost 4 bases to trimming and J lost 1 base, with 11 bases between them. This CDR3 region has 15 residues. In DNA form, the CDR3 reads TGTGCCAGCAGTGGCTCGGGGGTCAGCAATCAGCCCCAGCATTTT. Its translation is CASSGSGVSNQPQHF.